Listed below are T cell receptor beta chains from one sample, sequenced in a study of T cells in Graves' hyperthyroidism and ophthalmopathy. TCRdb reanalysed the multiplex PCR reads using MiXCR and keeps one entry per CDR3 protein. Of approximately 530,000 distinct CDR3 sequences in the sample, 15% to 20% are singletons; the top ten hold 15% to 20%. The sequencing sample was made of blood. The receptors were gathered from a woman between 18 and 30 years old with Graves' hyperthyroidism. Both conserved end residues are part of each CDR3. Only some rows state a clone size, as once, few, many or a class for expanded clones.

v_call	j_call	clone_size	cdr3_aa
TRBV20-1	TRBJ2-3	many	CSVPSQLLAGEGTQYF
TRBV4-1	TRBJ2-3	few	CASSQGGRSTDTQYF
TRBV24-1	TRBJ2-5	NA	CATSDPGASETQYF
TRBV11-3	TRBJ2-7	many	CASSLDLGYEQYF
TRBV6-1	TRBJ2-2	NA	CASSFRTEASNTGELFF
TRBV12-3/TRBV12-4	TRBJ1-5	few	CASSLKDRGRGQPQHF
TRBV6-2/TRBV6-3	TRBJ2-1	NA	CASSEGRSSYNEQFF
TRBV12-5	TRBJ2-3	few	CASGLVRRGATDTQYF
TRBV27	TRBJ2-1	many	CASSLSARVRNNEQFF
TRBV4-2	TRBJ2-2	NA	CASSQDTSFTGELFF
TRBV12-3/TRBV12-4	TRBJ2-3	many	CASSLTGGGTDTQYF
TRBV20-1	TRBJ2-5	many	CSAKGRSATQYF
TRBV6-2/TRBV6-3	TRBJ1-5	few	CATRPSTGDFWNQPQHF
TRBV18	TRBJ2-3	few	CASSQDKSTDTQYF
TRBV28	TRBJ2-5	many	CASRPAGAAETQYF
TRBV5-1	TRBJ2-3	many	CASSLERESSTDTQYF
TRBV20-1	TRBJ2-7	many	CSASRDRVIYEQYF
TRBV15	TRBJ1-1	NA	CATSARDSAYTEAFF
TRBV19	TRBJ2-7	NA	CASSIKGGYEQYF
TRBV18	TRBJ2-1	NA	CASSPLVLSGGPSNEQFF
TRBV7-3	TRBJ2-5	NA	CASSLSGGNFETQYF
TRBV29-1	TRBJ2-7	few	CSVGLNYEQYF
TRBV11-3	TRBJ1-1	many	CASSLELPGANVNTEAFF
TRBV20-1	TRBJ1-5	many	CSARAGTLSVSNQPQHF
TRBV6-1	TRBJ2-1	NA	CASSGLEGYNEQFF
TRBV20-1	TRBJ1-3	few	CSARELKAHTIYF
TRBV15	TRBJ2-5	NA	CATSRAGTGMTQYF
TRBV19	TRBJ1-3	NA	CASSKRGNTIYF
TRBV7-6	TRBJ2-2	many	CASRPGPSGASELFF
TRBV20-1	TRBJ1-5	NA	CSARDSAGTYGQPQHF
TRBV15	TRBJ2-3	NA	CATSTGTGDADTQYF
TRBV6-2/TRBV6-3	TRBJ2-1	many	CASSPSGTGYYNEQFF
TRBV6-6	TRBJ1-6	many	CASSYLGGGSYNSPLHF